The next 26 T cell receptor beta chains were all read from a single sample in a study of T cell responses to AZD1222 COVID-19 vaccine. Sequencing was performed with immunoSEQ multiplex PCR; in TCRdb, only in-frame clones are kept and a portion is missing. The sample has about 110,000 clones, more than 70% seen once. Sequenced here: peripheral blood, sampled on day 0 of MenACWY control vaccination. These receptors all stem from an adult in good health.

CDR3 coding DNA: TGTGCCAGCAGCCGACAGGGAAGGGGAATCTATGGCTACACCTTC. It encodes CASSRQGRGIYGYTF. The chain combines TRBV5-4 with TRBJ1-2, with 7 positions matching TRBD1. The trim removed 4 bases at V and 4 bases at J, leaving 10 bases unmatched. The germline V gene has CDR1 SGHNT and CDR2 YYREEE (reference sequence). This CDR3 is built from 15 residues. The full variable domain, with the rest looked up from reference TRBV5-4 and TRBJ1-2, is ETGVTQSPTHLIKTRGQQVTLRCSSQSGHNTVSWYQQALGQGPQFIFQYYREEENGRGNFPPRFSGLQFPNYSSELNVNALELDDSALYLCASSRQGRGIYGYTFGSGTRLTVV.

The chain has TRBV27 and TRBJ1-1, with D hard to call. V was cut by 3 bases and J by 1 base, with 12 bases left in between. Germline V CDR1 and CDR2: MNHEY, SMNVEV (reference sequence). There are 15 residues in the CDR3. As DNA, the CDR3 is TGTGCCAGCAGTTTGTGGAAATCTTCGAACACTGAAGCTTTCTTT. Protein sequence: CASSLWKSSNTEAFF.

This clone was recorded once. J is TRBJ2-1 and V is TRBV30; TRBD2 might be the D (6 bases). Germline CDR1 and CDR2: GTSNPN and SVGIG (reference sequence). CDR3 size: 16 residues. V dropped 3 bases and J dropped 0 bases, with 15 bases sitting between them. CDR3 DNA: TGTGCCTGGAGCGCACCGGGACTGAGCTCCTACAATGAGCAGTTCTTC. Amino acid sequence: CAWSAPGLSSYNEQFF.

The chain is built from TRBV6-5 and TRBJ2-7; no clear D gene. This CDR3 has 14 amino acids. V dropped 2 bases and J dropped 3 bases, with 11 bases sitting between them. CDR1 and CDR2 (germline): MNHEY, SVGAGI. The CDR3 is CASSYGLGSYEQYF. CDR3 nucleotide sequence: TGTGCCAGCAGTTACGGGCTAGGAAGCTACGAGCAGTACTTC.

This chain uses TRBV7-5 with TRBJ1-5. TRBV7-5 is assigned pseudogene status. The CDR3 spans 16 residues. As DNA, the CDR3 is TGTGCCAGAAGCTTAACCCGGGGGGTCCGTCATCAGCCCCAGCATTTT. It translates to CARSLTRGVRHQPQHF.

This clone was picked up one time. The chain couples TRBV28 to TRBJ2-1; TRBD1 aligns across 8 bases. Germline trimming cut 3 bases from V and 4 bases from J; bases unmatched to any gene: 2. The germline V gene has CDR1 MDHEN and CDR2 SYDVKM. The CDR3 consists of 14 residues. The CDR3: CASSFGDRYNEQFF. For the CDR3, the DNA is TGTGCCAGCAGTTTTGGGGACAGGTACAATGAGCAGTTCTTC.

This clone was observed once. J is TRBJ2-1 and V is TRBV7-2; weak D call: TRBD1 (6 bases). Per germline, CDR1 SGHTA and CDR2 FQGNSA. The CDR3 loop spans 15 amino acids. V was shortened by 4 bases and J by 4 bases, with 14 bases between the two germline ends. CDR3 residues: CASSSQGSTYNEQFF. The CDR3 nucleotides read TGTGCCAGCAGCTCACAGGGCAGTACTTACAATGAGCAGTTCTTC. Looking up the rest from reference TRBV7-2 and TRBJ2-1 gives the full variable domain: GAGVSQSPSNKVTEKGKDVELRCDPISGHTALYWYRQSLGQGLEFLIYFQGNSAPDKSGLPSDRFSAERTGGSVSTLTIQRTQQEDSAVYLCASSSQGSTYNEQFFGPGTRLTVL.

This clone was observed once. The chain couples TRBV6-5 to TRBJ1-1, with 7 bases that match TRBD1. Trimming removed 6 bases from V and 6 bases from J; junction bases left unmatched: 7. Germline-derived CDR1 and CDR2 are MNHEY and SVGAGI. The length of the CDR3 is 13 residues. Here the CDR3 reads CASSRDRVAEAFF. CDR3 DNA: TGTGCCAGCAGCCGCGACAGGGTCGCTGAAGCTTTCTTT.

The V call is TRBV19, the J call TRBJ1-1; no clear D gene. Trimming removed 7 bases from V and 0 bases from J, with 9 bases in between. Per germline, CDR1 LNHDA and CDR2 SQIVND (reference sequence). The CDR3 extends over 13 amino acids. The CDR3 sequence is CASTRKLNTEAFF. CDR3 nucleotide sequence: TGTGCCAGTACCCGGAAGTTGAACACTGAAGCTTTCTTT.

This chain joins TRBV11-2 and TRBJ1-4; D is unresolved. This CDR3 is built from 17 residues. Germline lookup yields CDR1 SGHAT and CDR2 FQNNGV. The V end lost 0 bases, the J end lost 2 bases, and 13 bases lay between the germline ends. The CDR3 DNA sequence: TGTGCCAGCAGCTTAGACCCTCGGGGTGGTACTAATGAAAAACTGTTTTTT. Translation gives CASSLDPRGGTNEKLFF.

The chain employs TRBV7-2 and TRBJ2-1; D not certain. V gave up 1 base and J gave up 0 bases, with 13 bases separating them. CDR1 is SGHTA and CDR2 is FQGNSA in the germline V gene. CDR3 length equals 17 residues. The DNA for the CDR3 is TGTGCCAGCAGCTTAGATCTTCGGGTCTCCTCCTACAATGAGCAGTTCTTC. Protein: CASSLDLRVSSYNEQFF.

The CDR3 bases are TGCAGCGTTGGCGGGGGCCATCCAGGTGAGCAGTACTTC. Encoded protein: CSVGGGHPGEQYF. V gene TRBV29-1 combines with J gene TRBJ2-7; tentatively, D is TRBD2 (7 bases). Trimming shortened V by 4 bases and J by 7 bases, and 17 bases separated the two germline ends. Germline lookup yields CDR1 SQVTM and CDR2 ANQGSEA. The CDR3 consists of 13 residues.

V and J are TRBV19 and TRBJ2-1; 9 bases match TRBD1. CDR3 length: 16 residues. J was trimmed by 6 bases and V by 5 bases; bases with no gene match: 11. Per germline, CDR1 LNHDA and CDR2 SQIVND (reference sequence). CDR3 in DNA: TGTGCCAGTAGTCCCGGGACAGGGAATTTCATCAATGAGCAGTTCTTC. Residues: CASSPGTGNFINEQFF.

The chain uses TRBV9 and TRBJ2-1; TRBD2 aligns across 8 bases. V was pared by 3 bases and J by 2 bases, with 10 bases of the junction left unmatched. Germline lookup yields CDR1 SGDLS and CDR2 YYNGEE. CDR3 length: 17 residues. CDR3 bases: TGTGCCAGCAGCGCCCTAGCGGGTAAAAACCCCTACAATGAGCAGTTCTTC. Its translation is CASSALAGKNPYNEQFF.

The chain has TRBV3-1 (or the pseudogene TRBV3-2) and TRBJ2-7; D unresolved. CDR1 is LGHDT, CDR2 YNNKEL, per germline (reference sequence). V lost 1 base and J lost 2, with 6 bases in between. The CDR3 runs to 13 residues. DNA for the CDR3: TGTGCCAGCAGCCAAGGGGCAGCCTACGAGCAGTACTTC. Its translation is CASSQGAAYEQYF.

The rearrangement uses TRBV30 and TRBJ1-1; TRBD1 agrees at 9 bases. The CDR3 is made up of 17 amino acids. In germline, CDR1 is GTSNPN, CDR2 SVGIG (reference sequence). V lost 0 bases to trimming and J lost 0 bases; unmatched junction nucleotides: 8. As DNA, the CDR3 is TGTGCCTGGAGTGTTCAATACAGGGGGCGGTTGAACACTGAAGCTTTCTTT. It codes for CAWSVQYRGRLNTEAFF.

The V call is TRBV30, the J call TRBJ1-3; D is uncertain. Per the germline V gene, CDR1 is GTSNPN and CDR2 is SVGIG (reference sequence). This CDR3 is built from 13 residues. Trimming removed 2 bases from V and 1 base from J, with 6 bases in between. CDR3 bases: TGTGCCTGGAGTAAGGCTTCTGGAAACACCATATATTTT. Amino acids: CAWSKASGNTIYF.

V and J are TRBV7-6 and TRBJ2-3; D unresolved. Looked up from germline, CDR1 is SGHVS and CDR2 is FNYEAQ. The length of the CDR3 is 16 residues. The V end lost 5 bases, the J end lost 0 bases, and 15 bases lay between the germline ends. CDR3 in amino acids: CASSPRPGQSTDTQYF. CDR3 DNA sequence: TGTGCCAGCAGCCCAAGACCCGGCCAAAGCACAGATACGCAGTATTTT.

This chain links TRBV2 with TRBJ1-6, with a tentative D call TRBD1 (5 bases). V was trimmed by 4 bases and J by 0 bases, leaving 19 bases between them. Germline V CDR1 and CDR2: SNHLY, FYNNEI. This CDR3 has 19 residues. The CDR3 sequence: CASSVAGTEGSSYNSPLHF. The CDR3, as DNA: TGTGCCAGCAGTGTCGCTGGCACTGAGGGGTCCTCCTATAATTCACCCCTCCACTTT.

The chain employs TRBV29-1 and TRBJ2-5, with TRBD1 matching 9 bases. The CDR3 runs to 14 residues. Germline V gene data show CDR1 as SQVTM and CDR2 as ANQGSEA. V dropped 4 bases and J dropped 4; count of bases not matched to a gene: 7. CDR3 in amino acids: CSVARGQGGETQYF. For the CDR3, the DNA is TGCAGCGTTGCGCGGGGACAGGGAGGAGAGACCCAGTACTTC.

This chain joins TRBV28 and TRBJ1-2; TRBD1 might be the D (5 bases). Germline V lookup: CDR1 MDHEN, CDR2 SYDVKM. This CDR3 has 10 amino acids. The CDR3 DNA follows: TGTGGGAATGGGGGATATGGCTACACCTTC. Its protein product is CGNGGYGYTF.

The CDR3 region is CASSVLAGETYEQYF. The CDR3 DNA reads as TGTGCCAGCAGCGTTCTAGCGGGGGAGACCTACGAGCAGTACTTC. V is TRBV7-6 and J is TRBJ2-7; 10 nucleotides agree with TRBD2. The J segment lost 2 bases and the V segment lost 5 bases, leaving 6 bases of the junction unmatched. CDR1 and CDR2 (germline): SGHVS, FNYEAQ. This CDR3 spans 15 amino acids.

This rearrangement joins TRBV30 to TRBJ1-2; 9 nucleotides match TRBD1. This CDR3 spans 17 amino acids. Germline V gene data show CDR1 as GTSNPN and CDR2 as SVGIG (reference sequence). Trimming took 8 bases from V and 3 from J; bases not matched to a gene: 19. CDR3: CARRPPWTGDRDYGYTF. CDR3 in DNA: TGTGCCCGTCGACCCCCCTGGACAGGGGATCGGGACTATGGCTACACCTTC.

This clone showed up just once. The gene calls are TRBV5-1 and TRBJ2-3, with unresolved D. Germline V gene sequence: CDR1 SGHRS, CDR2 YFSETQ. This CDR3 contains 13 residues. Trimming took 4 bases from V and 0 from J, leaving 6 bases between them. The CDR3 loop is CASSPDSTDTQYF. CDR3 sequence (DNA): TGCGCCAGCAGCCCGGACAGCACAGATACGCAGTATTTT.

The genes are TRBV29-1 and TRBJ1-5; the D gene is possibly TRBD1 (5 bases). This CDR3 has 17 residues. V lost 6 bases and J lost 4, with 25 bases in between. Germline CDR1 reads SQVTM; CDR2 reads ANQGSEA. Here the CDR3 reads CSVSKTGTEGRNQPQHF. As DNA, the CDR3 is TGCAGCGTCTCGAAGACGGGGACGGAGGGGCGAAATCAGCCCCAGCATTTT.

V and J are TRBV21-1 and TRBJ2-4; the table's D call, TRBD2, has no DNA check behind it. TRBV21-1 is given as a pseudogene. The CDR3 extends over 15 amino acids. CDR3 amino acids: CASSAVPGLKNIQYF. The CDR3 bases are TGTGCCAGCAGCGCCGTCCCGGGACTTAAAAACATTCAGTACTTC.